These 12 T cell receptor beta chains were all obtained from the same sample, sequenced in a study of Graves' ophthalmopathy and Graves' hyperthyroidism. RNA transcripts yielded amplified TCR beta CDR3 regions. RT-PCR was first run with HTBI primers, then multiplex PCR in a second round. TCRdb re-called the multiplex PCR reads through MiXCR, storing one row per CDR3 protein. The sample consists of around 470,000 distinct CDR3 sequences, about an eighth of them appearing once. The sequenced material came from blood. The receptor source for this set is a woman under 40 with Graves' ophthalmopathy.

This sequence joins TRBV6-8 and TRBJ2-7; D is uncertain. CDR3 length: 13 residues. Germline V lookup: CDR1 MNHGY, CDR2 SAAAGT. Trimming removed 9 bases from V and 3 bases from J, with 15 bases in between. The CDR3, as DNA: TGTGCCAGGCCTGGGTCGTTGTTCTACGAGCAGTACTTC. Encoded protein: CARPGSLFYEQYF.

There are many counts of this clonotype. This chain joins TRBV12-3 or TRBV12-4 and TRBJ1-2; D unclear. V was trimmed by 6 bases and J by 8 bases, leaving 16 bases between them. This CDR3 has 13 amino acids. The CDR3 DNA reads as TGTGCCAGCAGGGCGGGCCCCTTGGACGGCTACACCTTC. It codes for CASRAGPLDGYTF.

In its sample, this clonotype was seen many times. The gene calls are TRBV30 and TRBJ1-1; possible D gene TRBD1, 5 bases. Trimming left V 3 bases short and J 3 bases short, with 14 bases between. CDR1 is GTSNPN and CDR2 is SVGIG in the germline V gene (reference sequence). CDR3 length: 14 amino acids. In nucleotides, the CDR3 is TGTGCCTGGAGCCCGGGACTGTGGGACACTGAAGCTTTCTTT. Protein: CAWSPGLWDTEAFF.

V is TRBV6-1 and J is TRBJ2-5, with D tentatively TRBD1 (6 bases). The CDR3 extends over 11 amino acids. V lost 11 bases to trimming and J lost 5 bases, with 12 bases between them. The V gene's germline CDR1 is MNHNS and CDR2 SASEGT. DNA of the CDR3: TGTGCCTCTTTGGGGGCGGAGACCCAGTACTTC. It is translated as CASLGAETQYF.

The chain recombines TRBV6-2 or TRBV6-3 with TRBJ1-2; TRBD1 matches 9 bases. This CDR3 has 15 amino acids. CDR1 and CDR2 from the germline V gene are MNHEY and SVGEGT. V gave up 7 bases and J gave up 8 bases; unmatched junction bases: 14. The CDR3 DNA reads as TGTGCCAGCAATTTCGGACAGGGGATTCAGGTCGGCTACACCTTC. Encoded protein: CASNFGQGIQVGYTF.

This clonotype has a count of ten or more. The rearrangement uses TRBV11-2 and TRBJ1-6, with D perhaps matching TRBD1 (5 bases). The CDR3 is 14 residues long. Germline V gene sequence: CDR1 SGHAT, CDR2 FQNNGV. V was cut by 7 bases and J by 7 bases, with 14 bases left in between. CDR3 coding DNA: TGTGCCAGCACCCGTTGGGGCGAGAATTCACCCCTCCACTTT. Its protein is CASTRWGENSPLHF.

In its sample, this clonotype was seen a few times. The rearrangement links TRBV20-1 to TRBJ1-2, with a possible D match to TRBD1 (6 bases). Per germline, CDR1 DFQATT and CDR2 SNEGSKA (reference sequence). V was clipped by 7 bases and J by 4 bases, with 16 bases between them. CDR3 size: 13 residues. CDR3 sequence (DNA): TGCAGTGTTTCTACAGGGCCCCTCTATGGCTACACCTTC. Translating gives CSVSTGPLYGYTF.

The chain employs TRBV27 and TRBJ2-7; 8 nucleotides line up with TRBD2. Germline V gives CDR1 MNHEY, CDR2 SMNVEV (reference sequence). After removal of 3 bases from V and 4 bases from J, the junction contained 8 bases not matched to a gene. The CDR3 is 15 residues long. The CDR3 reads CASSFGPSGPYEQYF. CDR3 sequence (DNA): TGTGCCAGCAGTTTTGGTCCTAGCGGGCCTTACGAGCAGTACTTC.

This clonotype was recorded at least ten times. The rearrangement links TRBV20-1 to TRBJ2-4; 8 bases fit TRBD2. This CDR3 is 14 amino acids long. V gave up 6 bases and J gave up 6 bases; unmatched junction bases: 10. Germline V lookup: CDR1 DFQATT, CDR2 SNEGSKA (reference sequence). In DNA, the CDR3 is TGCAGTGCAGTATTAGCGGGATACGGAAACATTCAGTACTTC. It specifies CSAVLAGYGNIQYF.

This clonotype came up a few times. DNA for the CDR3: TGTGCCAGCAGTCGACTAGCGGGGGGGACAGATCAAGAGACCCAGTACTTC. Encoded protein: CASSRLAGGTDQETQYF. The V gene is TRBV6-1, the J gene TRBJ2-5; TRBD2 matches 14 bases. Germline CDR1 is MNHNS and CDR2 is SASEGT. After removal of 5 bases from V and 2 bases from J, the junction contained 7 bases not matched to a gene. The CDR3 extends over 17 amino acids.

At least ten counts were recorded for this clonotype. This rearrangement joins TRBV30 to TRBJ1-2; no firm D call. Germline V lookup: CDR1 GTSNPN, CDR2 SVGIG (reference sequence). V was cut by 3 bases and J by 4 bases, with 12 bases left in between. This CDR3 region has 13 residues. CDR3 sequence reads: CAWRLGTPYGYTF. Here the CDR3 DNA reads TGTGCCTGGAGACTCGGAACCCCCTATGGCTACACCTTC.

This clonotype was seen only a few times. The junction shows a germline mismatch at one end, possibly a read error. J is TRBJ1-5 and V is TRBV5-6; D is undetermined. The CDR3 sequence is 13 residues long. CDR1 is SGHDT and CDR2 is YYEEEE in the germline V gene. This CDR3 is CASSLGTNRPQHF. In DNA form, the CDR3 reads TGTGCCAGCAGCTTGGGCACCAATCGGCCCCAGCATTTT.